Listed below are T cell receptor beta chains from one sample, sequenced in a study of blood T cell repertoires in COVID-19. Profiled with immunoSEQ multiplex PCR; TCRdb holds only in-frame clones, not every one. Among some 31,000 clones listed, around nine tenths were seen once. Sequencing was performed on peripheral blood. The source is a human donor in a cohort sampled during active COVID-19. The donor label of this sample is uncertain. CDR3s include the opening cysteine and the closing phenylalanine or tryptophan. The order of the fields is clone size, J gene, D gene, V gene, CDR3 protein, CDR3 DNA. The D gene is left open where the match is weak. Expanded clones get a size class; other rows say once, few or many, or leave the size out.

- TRBJ1-1 - TRBV6-6 CASSPQAGRTFF TGTGCCAGCAGCCCTCAGGCAGGGCGAACTTTCTTT
few TRBJ1-4 TRBD1 TRBV4-2 CASSQVDTGTGLEKLFF TGTGCCAGCAGCCAAGTTGATACCGGGACAGGGCTGGAAAAACTGTTTTTT
- TRBJ1-6 TRBD1 TRBV6-5 CASSYTYRGNSPLHF TGTGCCAGCAGTTACACATACAGGGGGAATTCACCCCTCCACTTT
- TRBJ2-5 TRBD2 TRBV3-1/TRBV3-2 CASTTNGLAGSETQYF TGTGCCAGCACCACTAACGGACTAGCGGGAAGCGAGACCCAGTACTTC
- TRBJ1-3 - TRBV4-1 CASSHEVAGPSGNTIYF TGCGCCAGCAGCCACGAAGTGGCAGGGCCGTCTGGAAACACCATATATTTT
- TRBJ2-1 TRBD2 TRBV6-2/TRBV6-3 CASSWTSGNNEQFF TGTGCCAGCAGTTGGACTAGCGGGAACAATGAGCAGTTCTTC
- TRBJ2-7 - TRBV5-1 CASSFTQDSYEQYF TGCGCCAGCAGTTTCACCCAGGACTCCTACGAGCAGTACTTC
- TRBJ2-5 TRBD2 TRBV25-1 CASSGGLAGGVETQYF TGTGCCAGCAGTGGGGGACTAGCGGGAGGAGTGGAGACCCAGTACTTC
- TRBJ2-1 TRBD2 TRBV7-9 CASTQLGGGAYNEQFF TGTGCCAGCACCCAACTGGGCGGGGGGGCCTACAATGAGCAGTTCTTC
- TRBJ1-2 - TRBV11-3 CASSHRGGNYGYTF TGTGCCAGCAGCCACCGGGGGGGCAACTATGGCTACACCTTC
- TRBJ2-1 TRBD1 TRBV12-5 CASGSSAQGASYNEQFF TGTGCTAGTGGTTCCTCCGCACAGGGGGCATCCTACAATGAGCAGTTCTTC
- TRBJ2-5 TRBD2 TRBV5-4 CASSLGLAGVETQYF TGTGCCAGCAGCTTGGGACTAGCGGGAGTGGAGACCCAGTACTTC
- TRBJ2-1 - TRBV20-1 CSASPGVYNEQFF TGCAGTGCTAGTCCAGGGGTCTACAATGAGCAGTTCTTC
- TRBJ2-7 TRBD2 TRBV6-5 CASSRKREGSYEQYF TGTGCCAGCAGCAGAAAGCGGGAGGGTTCCTACGAGCAGTACTTC
- TRBJ1-1 - TRBV28 CASSSSYSRGYTEAFF TGTGCCAGCAGTTCCTCATATTCTCGGGGGTACACTGAAGCTTTCTTT
few TRBJ2-7 TRBD2 TRBV7-9 CASTGLAGINEQYF TGTGCCAGCACCGGACTAGCGGGAATCAACGAGCAGTACTTC
- TRBJ2-1 TRBD2 TRBV9 CASSVSAGGPYNEQFF TGTGCCAGCAGCGTATCAGCGGGAGGGCCCTACAATGAGCAGTTCTTC
- TRBJ1-2 TRBD1 TRBV28 CASSLFGQGLEGGYTF TGTGCCAGCAGTTTATTTGGACAGGGGCTGGAGGGGGGCTACACCTTC
- TRBJ1-1 - TRBV28 CASILSGMVTEAFF TGTGCCAGCATCCTTTCCGGGATGGTCACTGAAGCTTTCTTT
- TRBJ2-1 TRBD2 TRBV28 CASGTSGRVNEQFF TGTGCCAGCGGCACTAGCGGGAGGGTAAATGAGCAGTTCTTC
- TRBJ2-1 TRBD2 TRBV6-6 CASSYAGETYNEQFF TGTGCCAGCAGTTACGCGGGAGAGACCTACAATGAGCAGTTCTTC
- TRBJ2-7 TRBD2 TRBV7-9 CASSPGTSGLGDYEQYF TGTGCCAGCAGCCCAGGGACTAGCGGGTTGGGGGACTACGAGCAGTACTTC
medium-sized TRBJ1-2 - TRBV4-1 CASSLVGDKVEPSYGYTF TGCGCCAGCAGCCTAGTCGGGGATAAGGTAGAACCTTCCTATGGCTACACCTTC
- TRBJ1-4 - TRBV3-1/TRBV3-2 CASSQDSLYEKLFF TGTGCCAGCAGCCAAGATAGCCTGTATGAAAAACTGTTTTTT
- TRBJ1-2 TRBD1 TRBV5-1 CASRETGGDHGYTF TGCGCCAGCAGGGAGACAGGGGGCGATCATGGCTACACCTTC
once TRBJ2-2 - TRBV6-1 CASSESRLWARGNGELFF TGTGCCAGCAGTGAAAGCCGGTTGTGGGCAAGGGGGAACGGGGAGCTGTTTTTT
- TRBJ1-5 TRBD1 TRBV5-5 CASSDYRGDQPQHF TGTGCCAGCAGCGACTACAGGGGCGATCAGCCCCAGCATTTT
- TRBJ2-5 - TRBV18 CASSSRAGDETQYF TGTGCCAGCTCATCCAGGGCAGGGGATGAGACCCAGTACTTC
- TRBJ2-3 - TRBV2 CASGGGVAGSTDTQYF TGTGCCAGTGGAGGGGGGGTTGCAGGGAGCACAGATACGCAGTATTTT
- TRBJ2-1 - TRBV3-1/TRBV3-2 CASSRGGGAYNEQFF TGTGCCAGCAGCCGGGGTGGCGGGGCCTACAATGAGCAGTTCTTC
- TRBJ1-1 - TRBV3-1/TRBV3-2 CASRAEDRLEAFF TGTGCCAGCCGCGCCGAGGACAGACTTGAAGCTTTCTTT
- TRBJ1-3 - TRBV29-1 CSARGEKRNTIYF TGCAGCGCACGCGGGGAAAAAAGAAACACCATATATTTT
once TRBJ2-3 - TRBV3-1/TRBV3-2 CASSQEGARSTDTQYF TGTGCCAGCAGCCAAGAGGGAGCGAGAAGCACAGATACGCAGTATTTT
- TRBJ1-2 TRBD1 TRBV5-1 CASATGAESYGYTF TGCGCCAGCGCAACAGGGGCCGAAAGCTATGGCTACACCTTC
- TRBJ2-3 - TRBV2 CASSDVGASTDTQYF TGTGCCAGCAGTGATGTAGGGGCTAGCACAGATACGCAGTATTTT
- TRBJ1-6 TRBD1 TRBV28 CASSLWTGADSPLHF TGTGCCAGCAGTTTATGGACAGGGGCGGATTCACCCCTCCACTTT
- TRBJ1-1 TRBD1 TRBV5-1 CASSLAIGGGTEAFF TGCGCCAGCAGCTTGGCTATAGGGGGCGGAACTGAAGCTTTCTTT
- TRBJ1-6 TRBD1 TRBV7-9 CASSYTGGNSPLHF TGTGCCAGCAGCTATACAGGGGGCAATTCACCCCTCCACTTT
- TRBJ1-4 - TRBV28 CASTYLPNEKLFF TGTGCCAGCACCTATCTCCCGAATGAAAAACTGTTTTTT
- TRBJ1-5 TRBD1 TRBV24-1 CATSDNKGQGNQPQHF TGTGCCACCAGTGACAATAAGGGACAGGGGAATCAGCCCCAGCATTTT
- TRBJ2-3 - TRBV5-1 CASSLQAVTDTQYF TGCGCCAGCAGCTTGCAAGCGGTCACAGATACGCAGTATTTT
- TRBJ2-3 TRBD1 TRBV5-4 CASSLQGVGTDTQYF TGTGCCAGCAGCCTACAGGGGGTTGGCACAGATACGCAGTATTTT